Each of the 32 T cell receptor beta chains below was sequenced from the same sample in a study of beta chain features in type 1 diabetes. As every portion of the isolated RNA was reverse transcribed, the sequencing read expressed TCRB transcripts. Generated by immunoSEQ multiplex PCR, the TCRdb table keeps only in-frame clones and is missing some. The sample contains 350,000 to 450,000 clones, roughly 15% of which appear only once. Input material: naive CD4+ T cells from blood. The source is a woman aged 18-29 years in good health.

This clone has more than one count but fewer than ten. V and J are TRBV4-3 and TRBJ2-1; a weak D match, TRBD1 (5 bases). CDR3 size: 18 residues. Germline CDR1 LGHNA, CDR2 YSLEER. Trimming removed 0 bases at V and 4 bases at J, with 19 bases between. CDR3 nucleotide sequence: TGCGCCAGCAGCCAAGATCTTGCAGGGTCCATCGAGTACAATGAGCAGTTCTTC. Translation gives CASSQDLAGSIEYNEQFF.

The chain joins TRBV6-6 to TRBJ2-2; 9 bases line up with TRBD2. The V gene's germline CDR1 is MNHNY and CDR2 SVGAGI (reference sequence). The CDR3 length is 15 residues. The ends lost 7 bases at V and 4 bases at J; junction bases unmatched: 7. The CDR3 DNA reads as TGTGCCAGCAACTCCCGACTAGCGGCCACCGGGGAGCTGTTTTTT. Its protein product is CASNSRLAATGELFF.

The chain couples TRBV15 to TRBJ1-1; D is possibly TRBD1 (5 bases). This CDR3 has 13 amino acids. Trimming took 4 bases from V and 10 from J, leaving 16 bases between them. CDR1 and CDR2 from the germline V gene are LNHNV and YYDKDF (reference sequence). The CDR3 protein is CATSTRGGKGAFF. The CDR3 DNA follows: TGTGCCACCAGCACCCGGGGGGGGAAGGGAGCTTTCTTT.

This clone was counted between two and nine times. The chain joins TRBV28 to TRBJ2-7, with TRBD1 matching over 9 bases. Germline trimming cut 2 bases from V and 7 bases from J; bases unmatched to any gene: 6. Germline loops: CDR1 MDHEN, CDR2 SYDVKM. CDR3 length: 14 amino acids. CDR3 DNA sequence: TGTGCCAGCAGTTTAGGGACAGGGTTGAAAGAGCAGTACTTC. Encoded protein: CASSLGTGLKEQYF.

The chain couples TRBV5-8 to TRBJ1-2, with 7 bases lining up with TRBD1. This CDR3 has 15 residues. The V gene's germline CDR1 is SGHTS and CDR2 YDEGEE. The trim removed 0 bases at V and 6 bases at J, leaving 8 bases unmatched. Written as DNA, the CDR3 is TGTGCCAGCAGCTTGGTCGGCAGGGGGTTACATGGCTACACCTTC. Translated, it gives CASSLVGRGLHGYTF.

This CDR3 reads CASSPTSGRSTDTQYF. CDR3 coding DNA: TGTGCCAGCAGCCCTACTAGCGGGAGGAGCACAGATACGCAGTATTTT. This chain connects TRBV9 to TRBJ2-3; 12 positions agree with TRBD2. V lost 4 bases, J lost 0 bases, and 3 bases stayed unmatched. Germline V CDR1 and CDR2: SGDLS, YYNGEE. The CDR3 sequence is 16 residues long.

In its sample, this clone was seen a few times. The genes are TRBV4-2 and TRBJ2-7, with 10 bases identical to TRBD2. Germline V CDR1 and CDR2: LGHNA, YNFKEQ. With 2 bases clipped from V and 5 bases from J, the junction kept 6 bases outside the gene matches. This CDR3 spans 15 amino acids. The CDR3 DNA is TGTGCCAGCAGCCAACCAAGCGGGAGGGGCAACGAGCAGTACTTC. Encoded protein: CASSQPSGRGNEQYF.

This clone has more than one count but fewer than ten. The rearrangement links TRBV23-1 to TRBJ1-2; D is unresolved. TRBV23-1 is labeled an ORF, and its function is uncertain. The germline V and J ends were trimmed by 2 bases and 2 bases, with 21 bases remaining between them. CDR3 length: 18 residues. This CDR3 reads CASSQPTRFEDGNYGYTF. CDR3 sequence (DNA): TGCGCCAGCAGTCAACCCACCCGCTTCGAAGACGGGAACTATGGCTACACCTTC.

The rearrangement links TRBV28 to TRBJ2-5; no clear D gene. CDR3 size: 14 residues. The germline V gene has CDR1 MDHEN and CDR2 SYDVKM. Trimming took 2 bases from V and 2 from J, leaving 9 bases between them. Here the CDR3 reads CASSLPRQQETQYF. CDR3 DNA sequence: TGTGCCAGCAGTTTACCCAGACAACAAGAGACCCAGTACTTC.

The V and J genes are TRBV30 and TRBJ1-2; D may be TRBD1 (6 bases). The length of the CDR3 is 12 residues. V was shortened by 2 bases and J by 7 bases, with 11 bases between the two germline ends. CDR1 is GTSNPN and CDR2 is SVGIG in the germline V gene (reference sequence). In DNA, the CDR3 is TGTGCCTGGAGTAAGTCAGGGGCTGGCTACACCTTC. Protein product: CAWSKSGAGYTF.

This clone was found a few times. The chain employs TRBV27 and TRBJ1-2; TRBD1 aligns across 11 bases. CDR3 length: 16 residues. V lost 8 bases to trimming and J lost 4 bases; unmatched junction nucleotides: 12. Germline loops: CDR1 MNHEY, CDR2 SMNVEV (reference sequence). Here the CDR3 DNA reads TGTGCCAGCTATCAAATCCGGGACAGGGGGTTCTATGGCTACACCTTC. As protein: CASYQIRDRGFYGYTF.

This chain connects TRBV7-2 to TRBJ2-7; 11 bases are shared with TRBD2. The CDR3 consists of 16 residues. Germline V lookup: CDR1 SGHTA, CDR2 FQGNSA. V shed 1 base, J shed 4 bases, and the junction held 6 bases outside the gene matches. CDR3 sequence (DNA): TGTGCCAGCAGCTTAGGAAGGCTAGCGGGGGGATACGAGCAGTACTTC. It is translated as CASSLGRLAGGYEQYF.

This clone was seen a handful of times. This rearrangement joins TRBV7-9 to TRBJ2-5, with TRBD2 matching over 9 bases. Germline CDR1 and CDR2: SEHNR and FQNEAQ (reference sequence). Trimming took 4 bases from V and 5 from J; bases not matched to a gene: 8. The CDR3 is 15 amino acids. Written as DNA, the CDR3 is TGTGCCAGCAGCTCGAGCCGGAGCGGGGGGGAGACCCAGTACTTC. It specifies CASSSSRSGGETQYF.

V gene TRBV5-6 combines with J gene TRBJ2-1; a weak D match, TRBD2 (6 bases). V lost 1 base, J lost 1 base, and 12 bases lay in between. Germline loops: CDR1 SGHDT, CDR2 YYEEEE. This CDR3 region has 16 residues. In DNA, the CDR3 is TGTGCCAGCAGCTTGAAAGGTCGGGGGTCCTACAATGAGCAGTTCTTC. It codes for CASSLKGRGSYNEQFF.

This chain joins TRBV18 and TRBJ1-2; possibly TRBD1 for D (5 bases). V lost 4 bases, J lost 4 bases, and 19 bases lay in between. The CDR3 contains 16 residues. Germline CDR1 KGHSH, CDR2 LQKENI. The CDR3 loop reads CASSRNDLRARYGYTF. The CDR3 region has the DNA TGTGCCAGCTCACGAAACGACCTCAGGGCCCGCTATGGCTACACCTTC.

This clone showed up just a few times. J is TRBJ2-1 and V is TRBV29-1; D gene unclear. CDR1 is SQVTM, CDR2 ANQGSEA, per germline. Trimming shortened V by 4 bases and J by 9 bases, and 10 bases separated the two germline ends. There are 11 residues in the CDR3. CDR3 nucleotide sequence: TGCAGCGTTGCCACGTCGGGTGAGCAGTTCTTC. Translating gives CSVATSGEQFF.

The table lists this clone with a few counts. J is TRBJ2-1 and V is TRBV4-1, with D perhaps matching TRBD2 (6 bases). The V end was cut by 5 bases, the J end by 6 bases, with 23 bases between. The CDR3 sequence is 17 residues long. Germline V lookup: CDR1 MGHRA, CDR2 YSYEKL. CDR3: CASSFRGAGGPGNEQFF. For the CDR3, the DNA is TGCGCCAGCAGCTTCCGAGGAGCTGGAGGGCCAGGCAATGAGCAGTTCTTC.

The chain joins TRBV7-2 to TRBJ2-3, with TRBD2 matching 11 bases. The CDR3 length is 16 residues. The germline V gene encodes CDR1 SGHTA and CDR2 FQGNSA. J gave up 2 bases and V 5 bases, and 6 bases lay outside the gene matches. CDR3 nucleotides: TGTGCCAGCAGCCTAACTAGCGGGAGCAACACAGATACGCAGTATTTT. Encoded protein: CASSLTSGSNTDTQYF.

The chain employs TRBV29-1 and TRBJ2-1, with 9 bases matching TRBD2. Unmatched junction bases numbered 7, after V lost 6 bases and J lost 4 bases. The germline V gene has CDR1 SQVTM and CDR2 ANQGSEA. The CDR3 is made up of 14 amino acids. The CDR3 spells CSVMTSGTYNEQFF. The CDR3 DNA reads as TGCAGCGTAATGACTAGCGGTACATACAATGAGCAGTTCTTC.

This clone was observed a handful of times. V gene TRBV28 combines with J gene TRBJ2-5, with 8 bases aligning to TRBD2. Germline assignment: CDR1 MDHEN and CDR2 SYDVKM. With 6 bases clipped from V and 6 bases from J, the junction kept 12 bases outside the gene matches. The CDR3 consists of 15 residues. Here the CDR3 DNA reads TGTGCCAGCAGGACCCAACGGGGGGGAGGGCAGACCCAGTACTTC. Protein sequence: CASRTQRGGGQTQYF.

In its sample, this clone was seen a few times. CDR3 protein: CASSKEVGLQYGYTF. In DNA form, the CDR3 reads TGTGCCAGCAGCAAAGAGGTGGGGCTGCAGTATGGCTACACCTTC. The rearrangement links TRBV21-1 to TRBJ1-2; the table's D call TRBD1 went unverified against the DNA. TRBV21-1 is a pseudogene. This CDR3 has 15 residues.

The chain combines TRBV5-1 with TRBJ2-5, with 11 bases aligning to TRBD2. With V trimmed by 4 bases and J by 3 bases, 5 bases remained unmatched. Germline loops: CDR1 SGHRS, CDR2 YFSETQ. This CDR3 is built from 15 residues. In DNA, the CDR3 is TGCGCCAGCAGCATGGGACTAGCGGTTGAAGAGACCCAGTACTTC. This translates into CASSMGLAVEETQYF.

The gene calls are TRBV28 and TRBJ1-5; the D is unclear. CDR1 and CDR2 from the germline V gene are MDHEN and SYDVKM. This CDR3 region has 17 residues. Trimming stripped 3 bases from V and 0 bases from J, with 15 bases between. The CDR3 nucleotides read TGTGCCAGCAGTTTTCAGAAGAATCCGTATAGCAATCAGCCCCAGCATTTT. Protein sequence: CASSFQKNPYSNQPQHF.

The V and J genes are TRBV20-1 and TRBJ2-1; D gene unclear. CDR1 and CDR2 (germline): DFQATT, SNEGSKA (reference sequence). The CDR3 spans 11 residues. Trimming removed 1 base at V and 9 bases at J, with 7 bases between. CDR3 protein: CSARGGAEQFF. The CDR3 bases are TGCAGTGCTAGAGGAGGTGCTGAGCAGTTCTTC.

The chain couples TRBV19 to TRBJ2-1; perhaps TRBD1 as D (6 bases). With 4 bases removed from V and 8 bases from J, the gap between germline ends came to 15 bases. This CDR3 has 14 amino acids. CDR1 is LNHDA and CDR2 is SQIVND in the germline V gene (reference sequence). Written as DNA, the CDR3 is TGTGCCAGTAGTAGGGGGCTAGGTAGGGATGAGCAGTTCTTC. Its translation: CASSRGLGRDEQFF.

The V call is TRBV5-1, the J call TRBJ2-7, with 7 bases lining up with TRBD1. The trim removed 2 bases at V and 0 bases at J, leaving 8 bases unmatched. CDR3 length equals 16 residues. Germline V CDR1 and CDR2: SGHRS, YFSETQ. Here the CDR3 DNA reads TGCGCCAGCAGCTTAACCCACAGGGGCAGCTCCTACGAGCAGTACTTC. Translating it yields CASSLTHRGSSYEQYF.

This chain connects TRBV7-2 to TRBJ2-7; D is uncertain. The length of the CDR3 is 14 residues. V gave up 2 bases and J gave up 5 bases, with 13 bases separating them. Germline assignment: CDR1 SGHTA and CDR2 FQGNSA. The CDR3 spells CASSLSQTVNEQYF. The CDR3 nucleotides read TGTGCCAGCAGCTTAAGTCAAACGGTTAACGAGCAGTACTTC.

This clone has only a few counts. The chain links TRBV29-1 to TRBJ1-1, with D hard to call. Trimming took 4 bases from V and 11 from J, leaving 17 bases between them. The V gene's germline CDR1 is SQVTM and CDR2 ANQGSEA. The CDR3 contains 12 residues. The CDR3 loop is CSVASLSIQAFF. The CDR3 nucleotides are TGCAGCGTTGCTTCGCTCAGTATACAGGCTTTCTTT.

This clone was counted only a few times. J is TRBJ2-5 and V is TRBV18, with TRBD1 matching over 9 bases. The CDR3 is 14 residues long. The germline gives CDR1 KGHSH, CDR2 LQKENI. The V gene end was trimmed by 3 bases and the J gene end by 4 bases; junction bases not matched to a gene: 3. The chain's CDR3 is CASSPGQGPETQYF. The DNA for the CDR3 is TGTGCCAGCTCACCGGGACAGGGACCAGAGACCCAGTACTTC. Combining the CDR3 with reference TRBV18 and TRBJ2-5 gives the whole variable domain NAGVMQNPRHLVRRRGQEARLRCSPMKGHSHVYWYRQLPEEGLKFMVYLQKENIIDESGMPKERFSAEFPKEGPSILRIQQVVRGDSAAYFCASSPGQGPETQYFGPGTRLLVL.

This clone was counted a few times. The genes are TRBV5-4 and TRBJ1-1, with D possibly matching TRBD1 (5 bases). V lost 0 bases to trimming and J lost 3 bases, with 6 bases between them. The CDR3 contains 13 residues. Germline CDR1 and CDR2: SGHNT and YYREEE (reference sequence). CDR3 in DNA: TGTGCCAGCAGCTTGGTAGGGGACACTGAAGCTTTCTTT. This translates into CASSLVGDTEAFF.

This clone appeared a few times. This rearrangement joins TRBV19 to TRBJ2-5, with a weak D call TRBD1 (6 bases). Germline assignment: CDR1 LNHDA and CDR2 SQIVND (reference sequence). V was pared by 6 bases and J by 3 bases, with 14 bases between. The CDR3 has 14 amino acids. The CDR3 sequence is CASSGWGREETQYF. The DNA of the CDR3 is TGTGCCAGTAGCGGTTGGGGGCGCGAAGAGACCCAGTACTTC.

The CDR3 region has the DNA TGTGCCAGCAGTCCTACAGGGGTTAGCGGGGAGCTGTTTTTT. This encodes CASSPTGVSGELFF. This chain connects TRBV28 to TRBJ2-2; 7 bases line up with TRBD1. With 5 bases clipped from V and 7 bases from J, the junction kept 7 bases outside the gene matches. This CDR3 is built from 14 residues. Germline CDR1 reads MDHEN; CDR2 reads SYDVKM. Complete variable domain (other parts from reference TRBV28 and TRBJ2-2): DVKVTQSSRYLVKRTGEKVFLECVQDMDHENMFWYRQDPGLGLRLIYFSYDVKMKEKGDIPEGYSVSREKKERFSLILESASTNQTSMYLCASSPTGVSGELFFGEGSRLTVL.